The 31 T cell receptor beta chains in this list originate from one sample, sequenced in a study. TCRdb reprocessed the RT-PCR reads with MiXCR, giving one entry per CDR3 protein. The sample contains more than 600,000 distinct CDR3 sequences, approximately 15% of which appear only once. Material for sequencing was memory CD4+ T cells from blood. The receptors come from a female donor in good health, serving as a healthy control.

This clonotype was seen at least ten times. V gene TRBV29-1 combines with J gene TRBJ1-2; the match to TRBD1 covers 10 bases. Germline trimming cut 5 bases from V and 6 bases from J; bases unmatched to any gene: 6. This CDR3 has 13 amino acids. Germline-derived CDR1 and CDR2 are SQVTM and ANQGSEA. The CDR3 DNA reads TGCAGCGTTCGACAGGGGGCGTCGCATGGCTACACCTTC. It encodes CSVRQGASHGYTF.

This clonotype was recorded at least ten times. The J gene is TRBJ2-7, the V gene TRBV7-2; no definite D call. V was shortened by 5 bases and J by 2 bases, with 13 bases between the two germline ends. The germline gives CDR1 SGHTA, CDR2 FQGNSA. The CDR3 consists of 14 residues. The chain's CDR3 is CASSTFTATYEQYF. Here the CDR3 DNA reads TGTGCCAGCAGCACTTTTACAGCAACCTACGAGCAGTACTTC.

This clonotype was detected ten times or more. The CDR3 protein is CAISSSGQETQYF. CDR3 in DNA: TGTGCCATCAGTAGCTCAGGCCAAGAGACCCAGTACTTC. The chain is built from TRBV10-3 and TRBJ2-5; D is unclear. The V gene's germline CDR1 is ENHRY and CDR2 SYGVKD. Trimming left V 5 bases short and J 1 base short, with 8 bases between. There are 13 residues in the CDR3.

The rearrangement joins TRBV7-2 to TRBJ2-5; either TRBD1 or TRBD2 may fit D (5 bases each). The germline V gene encodes CDR1 SGHTA and CDR2 FQGNSA. This CDR3 spans 13 amino acids. V was clipped by 6 bases and J by 2 bases, with 10 bases between them. CDR3 DNA sequence: TGTGCCAGCAGACCGGGACCACAAGAGACCCAGTACTTC. Its translation is CASRPGPQETQYF.

The chain is built from TRBV9 and TRBJ2-6; D is ambiguous. CDR1 is SGDLS, CDR2 YYNGEE, per germline. V was trimmed by 4 bases and J by 4 bases, leaving 9 bases between them. The CDR3 spans 14 residues. The CDR3 here is CASSYPTGANVLTF. The CDR3 nucleotides are TGTGCCAGCAGCTACCCAACCGGGGCCAACGTCCTGACTTTC.

This clonotype showed up just a few times. The chain employs TRBV18 and TRBJ1-3; tentative D call: TRBD1 (6 bases). Germline-derived CDR1 and CDR2 are KGHSH and LQKENI. The V and J ends lost 4 bases and 4 bases respectively, with 14 bases between them. This CDR3 contains 15 residues. The CDR3 DNA is TGTGCCAGCTCACTTAGTGTGGACAGCGGAAACACCATATATTTT. This translates into CASSLSVDSGNTIYF.

This chain uses TRBV11-2 with TRBJ1-1; D is possibly TRBD1 (5 bases). The CDR3 spans 15 residues. Trimming left V 3 bases short and J 3 bases short, with 14 bases between. Germline loops: CDR1 SGHAT, CDR2 FQNNGV. CDR3 in DNA: TGTGCCAGCAGCTTCAACTTGGGGGGGGACACTGAAGCTTTCTTT. It specifies CASSFNLGGDTEAFF.

This clonotype has only a few counts. The chain employs TRBV20-1 and TRBJ1-4, with 8 nucleotides matching TRBD1. Trimming at V came to 1 base and at J to 7 bases, leaving 5 bases not matched to a gene. Looked up from germline, CDR1 is DFQATT and CDR2 is SNEGSKA (reference sequence). The CDR3 is 14 residues long. CDR3 amino acids: CSARVGTGGEKLFF. DNA of the CDR3: TGCAGTGCTAGAGTGGGGACAGGCGGTGAAAAACTGTTTTTT.

The rearrangement uses TRBV10-3 and TRBJ1-5; D is unresolved. Germline CDR1 ENHRY, CDR2 SYGVKD. The CDR3 totals 15 residues. Trimming removed 6 bases from V and 5 bases from J, with 17 bases in between. This CDR3 reads CAISGAQQGDQPQHF. The CDR3 DNA reads as TGTGCCATCAGCGGTGCACAGCAAGGCGATCAGCCCCAGCATTTT.

V is TRBV7-9 and J is TRBJ1-2; D perhaps matches TRBD1 (5 bases). V dropped 3 bases and J dropped 2 bases, with 10 bases sitting between them. The germline V gene has CDR1 SEHNR and CDR2 FQNEAQ (reference sequence). The CDR3 spans 14 residues. CDR3 DNA sequence: TGTGCCAGCAGCTTCAGGGAGGCGAACTATGGCTACACCTTC. Its translation: CASSFREANYGYTF.

The genes are TRBV12-3 or TRBV12-4 and TRBJ2-3; 9 positions match TRBD1. The CDR3 contains 15 residues. Trimming took 1 base from V and 6 from J; bases not matched to a gene: 5. CDR3 nucleotide sequence: TGTGCCAGCAGTTTAGTTACAGGGGGCAGGGATACGCAGTATTTT. It is translated as CASSLVTGGRDTQYF.

This clonotype came up many times. The chain has TRBV12-3 or TRBV12-4 and TRBJ1-2, with 10 bases aligning to TRBD1. After removal of 0 bases from V and 8 bases from J, the junction contained 0 bases not matched to a gene. This CDR3 contains 13 residues. The CDR3 spells CASSLATGGGYTF. CDR3 coding DNA: TGTGCCAGCAGTTTAGCGACAGGGGGCGGCTACACCTTC.

The chain carries TRBV28 and TRBJ1-4, with 8 bases that match TRBD1. This CDR3 region has 14 residues. Germline lookup yields CDR1 MDHEN and CDR2 SYDVKM. V lost 6 bases, J lost 7 bases, and 7 bases stayed unmatched. CDR3 coding DNA: TGTGCCAGCAGACAGGACAGGGAAGGTGAAAAACTGTTTTTT. Amino acids: CASRQDREGEKLFF.

This clonotype was observed many times. V and J are TRBV15 and TRBJ2-7, with no clear D. The CDR3 has 13 residues. V was cut by 5 bases and J by 1 base, with 9 bases left in between. Germline CDR1 reads LNHNV; CDR2 reads YYDKDF (reference sequence). The CDR3 bases are TGTGCCACCAGCGCCACCGGGTCCTACGAGCAGTACTTC. It specifies CATSATGSYEQYF. Using reference TRBV15 and TRBJ2-7 for the parts outside the CDR3, the full variable domain is DAMVIQNPRYQVTQFGKPVTLSCSQTLNHNVMYWYQQKSSQAPKLLFHYYDKDFNNEADTPDNFQSRRPNTSFCFLDIRSPGLGDTAMYLCATSATGSYEQYFGPGTRLTVT.

This clonotype was recorded many times. This chain joins TRBV7-2 and TRBJ2-5, with 15 nucleotides matching TRBD2. With 5 bases clipped from V and 2 bases from J, the junction kept 3 bases outside the gene matches. The CDR3 sequence is 16 residues long. Looked up from germline, CDR1 is SGHTA and CDR2 is FQGNSA. In DNA, the CDR3 is TGTGCCAGCAGCACTGGACTAGCGGGGGGGCAAGAGACCCAGTACTTC. Residues: CASSTGLAGGQETQYF.

This clonotype was counted between two and nine times. The chain has TRBV5-1 and TRBJ1-1; D is possibly TRBD1 (5 bases). The V end was cut by 7 bases, the J end by 5 bases, with 15 bases between. Germline lookup yields CDR1 SGHRS and CDR2 YFSETQ. This CDR3 has 13 residues. CDR3 sequence: CASLAVGGTEAFF. CDR3 nucleotide sequence: TGCGCCAGCCTCGCGGTGGGGGGAACTGAAGCTTTCTTT.

At least ten counts were recorded for this clonotype. The chain uses TRBV30 and TRBJ1-3; D unresolved. V was cut by 0 bases and J by 5 bases, with 11 bases left in between. This CDR3 is built from 14 residues. Germline loops: CDR1 GTSNPN, CDR2 SVGIG (reference sequence). Here the CDR3 reads CAWSVLGYRNTIYF. DNA for the CDR3: TGTGCCTGGAGTGTACTGGGCTACAGAAACACCATATATTTT.

This clonotype was found many times. This chain links TRBV15 with TRBJ2-3; the D is unclear. With 0 bases removed from V and 3 bases from J, the gap between germline ends came to 7 bases. Germline V CDR1 and CDR2: LNHNV, YYDKDF (reference sequence). The CDR3 spans 14 residues. CDR3 coding DNA: TGTGCCACCAGCAGAGATGACGGAACAGATACGCAGTATTTT. This codes for CATSRDDGTDTQYF.

This chain connects TRBV24-1 to TRBJ2-5, with D possibly being TRBD1 (5 bases). The CDR3 spans 15 residues. Germline V gene data show CDR1 as KGHDR and CDR2 as SFDVKD. Deletions cut 0 bases from V and 1 base from J, with 8 bases between. The CDR3 DNA is TGTGCCACCAGTGATTTGGGGGCAGGCCAAGAGACCCAGTACTTC. Protein: CATSDLGAGQETQYF.

This clonotype has just a few counts. The chain carries TRBV6-5 and TRBJ2-7; TRBD1 agrees at 9 bases. Trimming cost V 5 bases and J 7 bases; bases outside gene matches: 12. The CDR3 extends over 15 amino acids. The germline gives CDR1 MNHEY, CDR2 SVGAGI. The CDR3 nucleotides are TGTGCCAGCAGTCCGACAGGGGGGGCAACGAGGGAGCAGTACTTC. Translated, it gives CASSPTGGATREQYF.

This clonotype was found a few times. This chain connects TRBV5-1 to TRBJ2-1; 8 positions agree with TRBD2. V lost 0 bases and J lost 6; bases outside the gene matches: 8. The CDR3 spans 16 residues. Germline V gene data show CDR1 as SGHRS and CDR2 as YFSETQ. The CDR3 nucleotides read TGCGCCAGCAGCTTGGCCGGGGTAGCGGGACGCAATGAGCAGTTCTTC. Its protein is CASSLAGVAGRNEQFF.

This clonotype was seen a handful of times. The rearrangement uses TRBV6-2 or TRBV6-3 and TRBJ2-3, with a weak D call TRBD1 (5 bases). The germline V gene encodes CDR1 MNHEY and CDR2 SVGEGT. The length of the CDR3 is 16 residues. The V end was cut by 2 bases, the J end by 0 bases, with 12 bases between. CDR3 protein: CASSYGAQPSTDTQYF. The DNA of the CDR3 is TGTGCCAGCAGTTACGGGGCCCAACCCAGCACAGATACGCAGTATTTT.

The rearrangement links TRBV4-1 to TRBJ1-4; a weak D match, TRBD1 (5 bases). The germline V gene encodes CDR1 MGHRA and CDR2 YSYEKL. The CDR3 is 13 amino acids. The ends were cut back, 3 bases at V and 8 bases at J, with 10 bases in the middle. The CDR3 reads CASSQTGPEKLFF. The CDR3 nucleotides are TGCGCCAGCAGCCAGACGGGGCCAGAAAAACTGTTTTTT.

The rearrangement links TRBV2 to TRBJ2-4; 8 bases align to TRBD1. Trimming took 6 bases from V and 0 from J; bases not matched to a gene: 4. CDR3 length: 15 amino acids. In germline, CDR1 is SNHLY, CDR2 FYNNEI. DNA for the CDR3: TGTGCCAGCAGGGACAGGGACTCAGCCAAAAACATTCAGTACTTC. It yields the protein CASRDRDSAKNIQYF.

The sample holds a few counts of this clonotype. The CDR3 DNA sequence: TGCGCCAGCAGCTTTGAAGGGTCTGGAAACACCATATATTTT. Translating it yields CASSFEGSGNTIYF. This rearrangement joins TRBV5-1 to TRBJ1-3; D is uncertain. The CDR3 covers 14 residues. V lost 2 bases and J lost 1, with 7 bases in between. The V gene's germline CDR1 is SGHRS and CDR2 YFSETQ.

This clonotype appeared many times. The chain carries TRBV7-2 and TRBJ1-5, with a tentative D call TRBD1 (5 bases). Germline values: CDR1 SGHTA, CDR2 FQGNSA. Trimming took 7 bases from V and 1 from J, leaving 14 bases between them. This CDR3 comprises 15 residues. This CDR3 reads CASMLGPTSNQPQHF. DNA for the CDR3: TGTGCCAGCATGCTGGGGCCTACAAGCAATCAGCCCCAGCATTTT.

V and J are TRBV20-1 and TRBJ2-2; tentatively, D is TRBD1 or TRBD2 (5 bases each). V was cut by 3 bases and J by 5 bases, with 13 bases left in between. The germline V gene has CDR1 DFQATT and CDR2 SNEGSKA (reference sequence). This CDR3 comprises 14 residues. The CDR3 loop reads CSASWQGGTGELFF. CDR3 sequence (DNA): TGCAGTGCTAGTTGGCAGGGCGGGACCGGGGAGCTGTTTTTT.

The table lists this clonotype with a few counts. The rearrangement uses TRBV5-1 and TRBJ2-2; D is perhaps TRBD1 or TRBD2 (5 bases each). Between the trimmed V and J ends, which lost 9 bases and 3 bases, there was a span of 18 bases. The CDR3 loop spans 15 amino acids. Germline V CDR1 and CDR2: SGHRS, YFSETQ. CDR3 residues: CATRDGGLDTGELFF. The CDR3 DNA is TGCGCCACCCGAGATGGGGGATTGGACACCGGGGAGCTGTTTTTT.

This clonotype appeared a few times. This sequence joins TRBV5-1 and TRBJ2-3, with TRBD2 matching 13 bases. Germline values: CDR1 SGHRS, CDR2 YFSETQ. The J segment lost 0 bases and the V segment lost 4 bases, leaving 5 bases of the junction unmatched. The length of the CDR3 is 17 residues. The CDR3 region has the DNA TGCGCCAGCAGCCCCTGGACTAGCGGGGGAAGCACAGATACGCAGTATTTT. It yields the protein CASSPWTSGGSTDTQYF.

This clonotype was seen at least ten times. V and J are TRBV6-1 and TRBJ2-1; TRBD2 agrees at 13 bases. The CDR3 is made up of 15 amino acids. Germline V gene sequence: CDR1 MNHNS, CDR2 SASEGT. Trimming at V came to 4 bases and at J to 7 bases, leaving 4 bases not matched to a gene. CDR3 DNA: TGTGCCAGCAGTGGACGACTAGCGGGAGGAAATGAGCAGTTCTTC. Translating gives CASSGRLAGGNEQFF.

The V gene is TRBV7-8, the J gene TRBJ1-1, with a possible D match to TRBD1 (5 bases). Germline V gene sequence: CDR1 SGHVS, CDR2 FQNEAQ. This CDR3 spans 16 amino acids. V shed 2 bases and J shed 7 bases, with 20 bases lying between them. The chain's CDR3 is CASSLNPWGVNVEAFF. The CDR3, as DNA: TGTGCCAGCAGCTTAAACCCGTGGGGGGTTAACGTTGAAGCTTTCTTT.